Below, 27 T cell receptor beta chains from the same sample are listed, as sequenced in a study of blood T cell repertoires in COVID-19. Assay: immunoSEQ multiplex PCR; the TCRdb copy retains only in-frame clones and omits some. The sample has 450,000 to 600,000 clones; around 90% are singletons. The sequencing input was PBMCs or T cells enriched from blood (not recorded which). These receptors originate from a woman under 30 who had recovered from COVID-19.

The J gene is TRBJ1-2, the V gene TRBV9, with D uncertain. The CDR3 is made up of 12 amino acids. From germline, CDR1 is SGDLS and CDR2 YYNGEE. Trimming cost V 3 bases and J 4 bases, with 7 bases left between them. The CDR3 DNA reads TGTGCCAGCAGCGGACGGAGCTATGGCTACACCTTC. It encodes CASSGRSYGYTF.

The chain combines TRBV5-4 with TRBJ1-2, with D possibly matching TRBD1 (6 bases). V was pared by 0 bases and J by 8 bases, with 14 bases between. Germline V gene lookup returns CDR1 SGHNT and CDR2 YYREEE (reference sequence). The CDR3 spans 14 residues. The CDR3 nucleotides are TGTGCCAGCAGCTTGGAATCGGGACAACGAGGCTACACCTTC. This codes for CASSLESGQRGYTF.

V usage is TRBV5-6 and J usage is TRBJ1-3; no reliable D call. CDR3 length: 12 residues. V lost 5 bases, J lost 4 bases, and 7 bases lay in between. Germline CDR1 reads SGHDT; CDR2 reads YYEEEE. The DNA of the CDR3 is TGTGCCAGCAGTTCACTGGGAAACACCATATATTTT. Protein product: CASSSLGNTIYF. The whole variable domain, remainder taken from reference TRBV5-6 and TRBJ1-3, is DAGVTQSPTHLIKTRGQQVTLRCSPKSGHDTVSWYQQALGQGPQFIFQYYEEEERQRGNFPDRFSGHQFPNYSSELNVNALLLGDSALYLCASSSLGNTIYFGEGSWLTVV.

Regarding this clone: Other DNA sequences in the same sample also yield this CDR3. The V call is TRBV7-9, the J call TRBJ1-1; D is ambiguous. The germline CDR1 and CDR2 sequences are SEHNR and FQNEAQ (reference sequence). The CDR3 runs to 13 residues. Trimming removed 3 bases at V and 1 base at J, with 6 bases between. The CDR3 coding sequence is TGTGCCAGCAGCTTCACAGAGAACACTGAAGCTTTCTTT. Its protein is CASSFTENTEAFF.

The CDR3 is CASSPGTSGGASGDTQYF. In DNA form, the CDR3 reads TGTGCCAGCAGCCCGGGGACTAGCGGGGGGGCCTCAGGAGATACGCAGTATTTT. The chain couples TRBV5-4 to TRBJ2-3; 16 nucleotides align to TRBD2. Trimming took 4 bases from V and 5 from J; bases not matched to a gene: 10. Germline V gene sequence: CDR1 SGHNT, CDR2 YYREEE (reference sequence). This CDR3 comprises 18 residues.

This chain links TRBV19 with TRBJ1-2; perhaps TRBD1 as D (6 bases). V lost 5 bases and J lost 6, with 19 bases in between. Germline V lookup: CDR1 LNHDA, CDR2 SQIVND (reference sequence). The CDR3 runs 15 residues. CDR3 in amino acids: CASSPGGQGRDGYTF. In DNA form, the CDR3 reads TGTGCCAGTAGTCCTGGGGGCCAGGGGAGGGATGGCTACACCTTC.

J is TRBJ1-6 and V is TRBV5-1; a possible D gene is TRBD1 (6 bases). The CDR3 has 18 residues. The germline CDR1 and CDR2 sequences are SGHRS and YFSETQ. V shed 0 bases and J shed 2 bases, with 15 bases lying between them. The DNA of the CDR3 is TGCGCCAGCAGCTTGGAGGGTCTCAGGGGAACCTATAATTCACCCCTCCACTTT. Encoded protein: CASSLEGLRGTYNSPLHF.

This clone showed up just a few times. The rearrangement uses TRBV5-4 and TRBJ1-2; 8 bases match TRBD1. The CDR3 totals 13 residues. The ends lost 6 bases at V and 6 bases at J; junction bases unmatched: 7. Germline V lookup: CDR1 SGHNT, CDR2 YYREEE (reference sequence). The CDR3 spells CASNLDRVDGYTF. The CDR3 nucleotides read TGTGCCAGCAACCTGGACAGGGTGGATGGCTACACCTTC.

This clone was counted once. The chain links TRBV7-3 to TRBJ2-1; 8 positions match TRBD2. V trimming: 4 bases; J trimming: 3 bases; junction bases outside the gene matches: 2. In germline, CDR1 is SGHTA, CDR2 FQGTGA. The CDR3 length is 14 residues. CDR3 nucleotides: TGTGCCAGCAGCTCAAGCGGGGGCTACAATGAGCAGTTCTTC. This gives the protein CASSSSGGYNEQFF.

The genes are TRBV5-1 and TRBJ2-5; TRBD1 matches 10 bases. The V gene end was trimmed by 4 bases and the J gene end by 2 bases; junction bases not matched to a gene: 8. This CDR3 is 16 amino acids long. Germline lookup yields CDR1 SGHRS and CDR2 YFSETQ. For the CDR3, the DNA is TGCGCCAGCAGCCCCCGGACAGGGGGAGGGCAAGAGACCCAGTACTTC. It encodes CASSPRTGGGQETQYF.

The chain combines TRBV7-6 with TRBJ2-3, with 11 bases fitting TRBD2. V trimming: 5 bases; J trimming: 6 bases; junction bases outside the gene matches: 19. The CDR3 extends over 19 amino acids. Germline V lookup: CDR1 SGHVS, CDR2 FNYEAQ. This CDR3 reads CASSLRPDSGGELRDTQYF. DNA for the CDR3: TGTGCCAGCAGCCTTCGGCCCGATAGCGGGGGGGAACTCCGGGATACGCAGTATTTT.

This clone was picked up a small number of times. V gene TRBV5-1 combines with J gene TRBJ2-7, with 11 bases fitting TRBD2. CDR1 and CDR2 (germline): SGHRS, YFSETQ. CDR3 length: 17 amino acids. V lost 4 bases and J lost 0; bases outside the gene matches: 9. Here the CDR3 reads CASSLATSGRLSYEQYF. CDR3 bases: TGCGCCAGCAGCCTGGCCACTAGCGGGAGACTCTCCTACGAGCAGTACTTC.

This chain connects TRBV2 to TRBJ2-7, with D unresolved. The CDR3 has 12 residues. The germline CDR1 and CDR2 sequences are SNHLY and FYNNEI. The germline V and J ends were trimmed by 7 bases and 1 base, with 8 bases remaining between them. For the CDR3, the DNA is TGTGCCAGCAATAGTGGTTCCTACGAGCAGTACTTC. Translating gives CASNSGSYEQYF.

The J gene is TRBJ2-3, the V gene TRBV7-2; 8 nucleotides align to TRBD2. CDR3 length: 18 residues. In germline, CDR1 is SGHTA, CDR2 FQGNSA. The V gene end was trimmed by 4 bases and the J gene end by 1 base; junction bases not matched to a gene: 13. The CDR3 bases are TGTGCCAGCAGCTCGACTAGCGAAGAAGGGTCGGGCACAGATACGCAGTATTTT. Residues: CASSSTSEEGSGTDTQYF.

The chain combines TRBV5-5 with TRBJ1-1; D gene uncertain. The V gene's germline CDR1 is SGHKS and CDR2 YYEKEE (reference sequence). Deletions cut 4 bases from V and 0 bases from J, with 10 bases between. The CDR3 is made up of 14 amino acids. The DNA of the CDR3 is TGTGCCAGCAGCATCCAGGCGATGAACACTGAAGCTTTCTTT. Translated, it gives CASSIQAMNTEAFF.

The chain has TRBV29-1 and TRBJ1-1; D is uncertain. Germline CDR1 SQVTM, CDR2 ANQGSEA. CDR3 length: 13 amino acids. Trimming stripped 1 base from V and 6 bases from J, with 12 bases between. The CDR3 DNA sequence: TGCAGCGTTGAAGTGGCGAGGGCCTCTGAAGCTTTCTTT. The encoded protein is CSVEVARASEAFF. Together with reference TRBV29-1 and TRBJ1-1, the CDR3 gives the full variable domain: SAVISQKPSRDICQRGTSLTIQCQVDSQVTMMFWYRQQPGQSLTLIATANQGSEATYESGFVIDKFPISRPNLTFSTLTVSNMSPEDSSIYLCSVEVARASEAFFGQGTRLTVV.

V is TRBV28 and J is TRBJ1-2; D possibly corresponds to TRBD1 (6 bases). The CDR3 sequence is 15 residues long. The V gene's germline CDR1 is MDHEN and CDR2 SYDVKM. V lost 4 bases and J 3 bases, leaving 15 bases between the germline ends. CDR3 residues: CASSSWGGQDYGYTF. CDR3 DNA sequence: TGTGCCAGCAGTTCCTGGGGGGGGCAGGACTATGGCTACACCTTC.

The sample holds one count of this clone. J is TRBJ1-1 and V is TRBV7-9, with TRBD1 identical over 9 bases. The CDR3 has 15 residues. The V gene's germline CDR1 is SEHNR and CDR2 FQNEAQ (reference sequence). V was clipped by 3 bases and J by 4 bases; unmatched bases: 6. DNA of the CDR3: TGTGCCAGCAGCTTGGACAGGGGAGCAGGCACTGAAGCTTTCTTT. Residues: CASSLDRGAGTEAFF.

The rearrangement joins TRBV29-1 to TRBJ2-1, with 7 bases that match TRBD2. The V and J ends lost 1 base and 2 bases, in that order; junction bases with no gene match: 5. Per germline, CDR1 SQVTM and CDR2 ANQGSEA. The CDR3 consists of 15 residues. CDR3 protein: CSVEGTRATYNEQFF. The CDR3, as DNA: TGCAGCGTTGAAGGGACTAGAGCGACCTACAATGAGCAGTTCTTC.

This clone was seen only once. DNA of the CDR3: TGTGCCTGGAGTGTTGACAGGGTGTATGGCTACACCTTC. Translation: CAWSVDRVYGYTF. This chain joins TRBV30 and TRBJ1-2; 7 bases match TRBD1. This CDR3 is built from 13 residues. The germline V gene encodes CDR1 GTSNPN and CDR2 SVGIG (reference sequence). With 0 bases clipped from V and 5 bases from J, the junction kept 3 bases outside the gene matches.

The V call is TRBV5-8, the J call TRBJ1-2, with 9 bases aligning to TRBD1. Trimming took 5 bases from V and 8 from J; bases not matched to a gene: 10. The CDR3 has 14 residues. CDR1 SGHTS and CDR2 YDEGEE come from the germline V gene. The CDR3: CASRLDRGLGGYTF. The CDR3 region has the DNA TGTGCCAGCAGACTGGACAGGGGTCTAGGGGGCTACACCTTC.

The gene calls are TRBV5-1 and TRBJ1-1; 8 bases agree with TRBD1. V lost 4 bases, J lost 5 bases, and 4 bases stayed unmatched. The V gene's germline CDR1 is SGHRS and CDR2 YFSETQ. The CDR3 spans 13 residues. CDR3 amino acids: CASSTDRGTEAFF. CDR3 in DNA: TGCGCCAGCAGCACCGACAGGGGAACTGAAGCTTTCTTT.

V is TRBV3-1 (or the pseudogene TRBV3-2) and J is TRBJ1-1; 9 positions match TRBD1. Germline-derived CDR1 and CDR2 are LGHDT and YNNKEL (reference sequence). The CDR3 runs to 14 residues. V gave up 2 bases and J gave up 5 bases; unmatched junction bases: 3. CDR3 in DNA: TGTGCCAGCAGCCAAAGGACAGGGGAAACTGAAGCTTTCTTT. Translating gives CASSQRTGETEAFF.

The CDR3 DNA sequence: TGTGCCAGCAGTTTGGACAGGCTCACTGAAGCTTTCTTT. It is translated as CASSLDRLTEAFF. The chain has TRBV28 and TRBJ1-1; TRBD1 agrees at 7 bases. J lost 4 bases, V lost 3 bases, and 2 bases had no gene match. Germline CDR1 is MDHEN and CDR2 is SYDVKM. The CDR3 has 13 amino acids.

The rearrangement links TRBV30 to TRBJ1-3; maybe TRBD1 (6 bases). Trimming removed 1 base from V and 3 bases from J, with 16 bases in between. Germline V gene sequence: CDR1 GTSNPN, CDR2 SVGIG (reference sequence). There are 16 residues in the CDR3. This CDR3 reads CAWSASRDMSGNTIYF. For the CDR3, the DNA is TGTGCCTGGAGTGCGAGCCGGGACATGAGTGGAAACACCATATATTTT.

This clone was seen more than once but under ten times. The chain combines TRBV12-3 or TRBV12-4 with TRBJ2-2, with D possibly matching TRBD1 (5 bases). The CDR3 sequence is 12 residues long. With 0 bases removed from V and 10 bases from J, the gap between germline ends came to 6 bases. CDR3 nucleotide sequence: TGTGCCAGCAGTTTAGCACAGGCGGAGCTGTTTTTT. Protein sequence: CASSLAQAELFF.

The chain employs TRBV18 and TRBJ1-1; D is ambiguous. Per the germline V gene, CDR1 is KGHSH and CDR2 is LQKENI. This CDR3 has 13 residues. The V end lost 3 bases, the J end lost 6 bases, and 11 bases lay between the germline ends. CDR3 nucleotide sequence: TGTGCCAGCTCACCTGTGGGAGAATCTGAAGCTTTCTTT. It specifies CASSPVGESEAFF.